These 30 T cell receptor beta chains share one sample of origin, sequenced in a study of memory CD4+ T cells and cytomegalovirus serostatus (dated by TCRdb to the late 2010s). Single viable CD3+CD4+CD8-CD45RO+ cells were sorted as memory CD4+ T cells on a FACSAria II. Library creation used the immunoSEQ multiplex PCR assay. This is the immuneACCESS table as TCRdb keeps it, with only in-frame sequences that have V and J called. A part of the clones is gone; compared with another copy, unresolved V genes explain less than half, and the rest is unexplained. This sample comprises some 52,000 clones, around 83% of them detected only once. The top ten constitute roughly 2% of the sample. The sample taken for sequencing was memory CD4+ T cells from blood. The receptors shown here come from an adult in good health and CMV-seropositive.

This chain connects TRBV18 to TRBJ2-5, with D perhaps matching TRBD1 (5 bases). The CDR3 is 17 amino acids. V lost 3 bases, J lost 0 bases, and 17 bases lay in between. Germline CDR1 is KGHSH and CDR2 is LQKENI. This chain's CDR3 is CASSPRANSGNQETQYF. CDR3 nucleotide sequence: TGTGCCAGCTCACCCCGAGCAAACTCAGGGAACCAAGAGACCCAGTACTTC.

The CDR3 loop reads CASSLTTSYEQYF. The CDR3 nucleotides read TGTGCCAGCAGTTTAACTACCTCCTACGAGCAGTACTTC. This chain joins TRBV27 and TRBJ2-7; D unresolved. This CDR3 is 13 amino acids long. Between the trimmed V and J ends, which lost 2 bases and 0 bases, there was a span of 5 bases. CDR1 is MNHEY, CDR2 SMNVEV, per germline (reference sequence).

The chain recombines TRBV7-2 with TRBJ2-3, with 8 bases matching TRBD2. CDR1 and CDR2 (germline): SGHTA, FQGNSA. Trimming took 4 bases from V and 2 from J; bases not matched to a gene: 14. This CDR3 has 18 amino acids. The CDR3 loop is CASSSDPTSGRATDTQYF. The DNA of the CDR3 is TGTGCCAGCAGCTCTGATCCCACAAGCGGGAGAGCCACAGATACGCAGTATTTT.

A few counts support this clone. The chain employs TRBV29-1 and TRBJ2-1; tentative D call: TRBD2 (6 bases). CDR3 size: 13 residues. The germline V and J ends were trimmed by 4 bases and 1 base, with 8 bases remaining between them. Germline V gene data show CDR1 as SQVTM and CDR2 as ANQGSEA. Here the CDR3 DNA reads TGCAGCGTTGCGCGGGGATCCTACAATGAGCAGTTCTTC. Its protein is CSVARGSYNEQFF.

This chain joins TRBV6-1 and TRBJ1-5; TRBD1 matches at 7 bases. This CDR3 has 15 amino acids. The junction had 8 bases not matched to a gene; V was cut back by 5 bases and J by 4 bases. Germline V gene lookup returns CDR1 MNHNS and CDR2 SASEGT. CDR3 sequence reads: CASSPQGGRNQPQHF. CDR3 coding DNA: TGTGCCAGCAGTCCCCAGGGGGGCCGGAATCAGCCCCAGCATTTT.

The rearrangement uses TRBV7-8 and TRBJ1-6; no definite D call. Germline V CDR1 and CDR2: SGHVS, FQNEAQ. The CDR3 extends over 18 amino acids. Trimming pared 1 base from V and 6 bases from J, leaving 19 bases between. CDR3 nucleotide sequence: TGTGCCAGCAGCTTAGGGAGTAGCCAGAGTGGGCTTAATTCACCCCTCCACTTT. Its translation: CASSLGSSQSGLNSPLHF.

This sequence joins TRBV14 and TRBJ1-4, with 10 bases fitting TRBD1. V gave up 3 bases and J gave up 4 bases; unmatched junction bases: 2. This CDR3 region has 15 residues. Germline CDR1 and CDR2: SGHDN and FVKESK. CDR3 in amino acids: CASSHDRGRNEKLFF. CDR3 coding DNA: TGTGCCAGCAGCCATGACAGGGGGCGTAATGAAAAACTGTTTTTT.

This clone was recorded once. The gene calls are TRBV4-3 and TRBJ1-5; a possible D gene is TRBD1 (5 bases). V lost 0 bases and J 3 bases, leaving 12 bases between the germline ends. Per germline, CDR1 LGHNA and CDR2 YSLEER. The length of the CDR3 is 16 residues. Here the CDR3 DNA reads TGCGCCAGCAGCCAAGATGTCAGGGTAGTCAATCAGCCCCAGCATTTT. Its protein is CASSQDVRVVNQPQHF.

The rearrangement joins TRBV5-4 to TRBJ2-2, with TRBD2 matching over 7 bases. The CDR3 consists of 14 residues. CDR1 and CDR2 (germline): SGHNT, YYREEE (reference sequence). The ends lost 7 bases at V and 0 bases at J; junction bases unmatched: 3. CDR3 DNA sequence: TGTGCCAGCGCGGGGGACCCGAACACCGGGGAGCTGTTTTTT. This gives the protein CASAGDPNTGELFF.

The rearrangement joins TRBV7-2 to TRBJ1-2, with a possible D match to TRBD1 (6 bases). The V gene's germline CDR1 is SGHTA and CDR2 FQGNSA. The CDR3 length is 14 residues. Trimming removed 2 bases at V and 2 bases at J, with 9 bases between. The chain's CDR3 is CASSLSGVNYGYTF. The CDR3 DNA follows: TGTGCCAGCAGCTTATCAGGGGTAAACTATGGCTACACCTTC.

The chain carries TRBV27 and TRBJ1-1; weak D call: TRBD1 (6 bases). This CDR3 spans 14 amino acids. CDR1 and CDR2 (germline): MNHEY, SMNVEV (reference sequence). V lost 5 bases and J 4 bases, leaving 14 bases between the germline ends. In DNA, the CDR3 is TGTGCCAGCAGTACCCTACAGGGAGGCACTGAAGCTTTCTTT. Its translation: CASSTLQGGTEAFF.

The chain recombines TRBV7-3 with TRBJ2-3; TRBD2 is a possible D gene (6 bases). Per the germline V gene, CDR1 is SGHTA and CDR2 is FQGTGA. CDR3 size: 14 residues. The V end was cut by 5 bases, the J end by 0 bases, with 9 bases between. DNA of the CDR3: TGTGCCAGCAGCCTCGGGACTAGCACAGATACGCAGTATTTT. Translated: CASSLGTSTDTQYF.

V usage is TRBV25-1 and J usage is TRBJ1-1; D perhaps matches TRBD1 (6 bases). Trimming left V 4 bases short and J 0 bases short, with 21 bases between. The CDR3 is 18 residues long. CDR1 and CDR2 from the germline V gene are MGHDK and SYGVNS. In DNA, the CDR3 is TGTGCCAGCAGTGGATTACAGCCCGGAGGGGGTTTGAACACTGAAGCTTTCTTT. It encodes CASSGLQPGGGLNTEAFF.

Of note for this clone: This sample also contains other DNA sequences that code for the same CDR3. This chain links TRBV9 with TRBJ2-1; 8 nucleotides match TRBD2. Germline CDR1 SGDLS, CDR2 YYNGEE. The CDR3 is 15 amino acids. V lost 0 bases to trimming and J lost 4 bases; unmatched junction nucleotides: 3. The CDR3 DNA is TGTGCCAGCAGCGTAGTTAGCGGGACGTACAATGAGCAGTTCTTC. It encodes CASSVVSGTYNEQFF.

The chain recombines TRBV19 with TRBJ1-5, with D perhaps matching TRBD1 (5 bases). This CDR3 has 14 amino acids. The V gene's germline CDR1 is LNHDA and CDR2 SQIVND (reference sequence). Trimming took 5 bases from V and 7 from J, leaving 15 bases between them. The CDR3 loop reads CASSGPGLRQPQHF. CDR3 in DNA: TGTGCCAGTAGTGGTCCGGGACTTCGACAGCCCCAGCATTTT.

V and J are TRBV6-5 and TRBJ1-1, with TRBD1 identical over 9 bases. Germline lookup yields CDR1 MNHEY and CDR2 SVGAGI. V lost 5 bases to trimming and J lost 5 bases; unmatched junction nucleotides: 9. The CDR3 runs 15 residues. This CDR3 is CASSKGDRALTEAFF. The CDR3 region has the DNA TGTGCCAGCAGTAAGGGGGACAGGGCCTTAACTGAAGCTTTCTTT.

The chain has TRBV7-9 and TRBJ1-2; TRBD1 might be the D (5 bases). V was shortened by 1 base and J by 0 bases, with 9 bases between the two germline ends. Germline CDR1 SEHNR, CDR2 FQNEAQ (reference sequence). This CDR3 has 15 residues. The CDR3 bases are TGTGCCAGCAGCTTAGGCGGGGGGGCTAACTATGGCTACACCTTC. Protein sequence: CASSLGGGANYGYTF. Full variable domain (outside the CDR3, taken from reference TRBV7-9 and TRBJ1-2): DTGVSQNPRHKITKRGQNVTFRCDPISEHNRLYWYRQTLGQGPEFLTYFQNEAQLEKSRLLSDRFSAERPKGSFSTLEIQRTEQGDSAMYLCASSLGGGANYGYTFGSGTRLTVV.

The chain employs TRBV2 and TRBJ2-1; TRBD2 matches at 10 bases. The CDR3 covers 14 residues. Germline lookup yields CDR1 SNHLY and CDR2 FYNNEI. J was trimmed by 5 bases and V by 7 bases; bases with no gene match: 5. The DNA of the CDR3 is TGTGCCAGCACTCGGACTAGCGGTCACAATGAGCAGTTCTTC. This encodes CASTRTSGHNEQFF.

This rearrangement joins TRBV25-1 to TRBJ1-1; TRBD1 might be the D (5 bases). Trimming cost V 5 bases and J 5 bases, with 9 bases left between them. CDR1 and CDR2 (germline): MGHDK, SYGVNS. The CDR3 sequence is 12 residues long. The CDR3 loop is CASSKGATEAFF. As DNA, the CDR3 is TGTGCCAGCAGTAAAGGGGCTACTGAAGCTTTCTTT.

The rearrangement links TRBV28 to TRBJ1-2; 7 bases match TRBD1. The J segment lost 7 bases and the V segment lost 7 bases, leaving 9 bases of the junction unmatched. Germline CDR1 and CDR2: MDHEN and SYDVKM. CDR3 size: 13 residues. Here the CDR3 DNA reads TGTGCCAGCACCCTCCGACAGGGTAGTGGCTACACCTTC. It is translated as CASTLRQGSGYTF.

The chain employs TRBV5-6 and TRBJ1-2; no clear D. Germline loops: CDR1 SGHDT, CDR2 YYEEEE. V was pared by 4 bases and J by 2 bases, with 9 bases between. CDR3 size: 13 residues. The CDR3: CASSPAKNYGYTF. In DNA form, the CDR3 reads TGTGCCAGCAGCCCCGCCAAGAACTATGGCTACACCTTC.

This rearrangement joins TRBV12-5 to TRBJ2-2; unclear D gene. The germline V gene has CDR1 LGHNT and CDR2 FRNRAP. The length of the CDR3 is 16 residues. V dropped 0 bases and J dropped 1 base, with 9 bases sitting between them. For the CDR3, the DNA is TGTGCTAGTGGTTTGGTAAACGGTTGGAACACCGGGGAGCTGTTTTTT. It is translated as CASGLVNGWNTGELFF. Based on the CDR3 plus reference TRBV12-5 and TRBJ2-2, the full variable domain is DARVTQTPRHKVTEMGQEVTMRCQPILGHNTVFWYRQTMMQGLELLAYFRNRAPLDDSGMPKDRFSAEMPDATLATLKIQPSEPRDSAVYFCASGLVNGWNTGELFFGEGSRLTVL.

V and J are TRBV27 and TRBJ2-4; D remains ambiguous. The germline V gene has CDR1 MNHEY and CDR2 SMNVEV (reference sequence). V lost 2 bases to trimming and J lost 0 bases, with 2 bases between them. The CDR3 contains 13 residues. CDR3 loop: CASSLIAKNIQYF. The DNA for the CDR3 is TGTGCCAGCAGTTTAATAGCCAAAAACATTCAGTACTTC.

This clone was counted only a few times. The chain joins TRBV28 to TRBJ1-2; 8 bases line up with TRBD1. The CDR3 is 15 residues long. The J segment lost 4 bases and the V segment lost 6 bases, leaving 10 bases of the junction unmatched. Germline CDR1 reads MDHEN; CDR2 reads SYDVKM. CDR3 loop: CASSPDQGAIYGYTF. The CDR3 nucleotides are TGTGCCAGCAGCCCCGACCAGGGGGCAATCTATGGCTACACCTTC.

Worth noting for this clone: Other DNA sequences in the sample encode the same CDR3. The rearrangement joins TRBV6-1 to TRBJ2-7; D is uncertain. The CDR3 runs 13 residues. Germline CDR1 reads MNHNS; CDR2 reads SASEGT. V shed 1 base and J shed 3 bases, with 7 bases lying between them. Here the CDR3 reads CASSEVGYYEQYF. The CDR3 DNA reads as TGTGCCAGCAGTGAAGTGGGGTACTACGAGCAGTACTTC.

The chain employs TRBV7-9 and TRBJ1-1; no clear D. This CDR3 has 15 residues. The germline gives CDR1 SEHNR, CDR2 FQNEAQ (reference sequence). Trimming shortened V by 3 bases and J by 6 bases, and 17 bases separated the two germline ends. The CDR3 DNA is TGTGCCAGCAGCTTTCAGGCCCAGCCGTATGCTGAAGCTTTCTTT. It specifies CASSFQAQPYAEAFF.

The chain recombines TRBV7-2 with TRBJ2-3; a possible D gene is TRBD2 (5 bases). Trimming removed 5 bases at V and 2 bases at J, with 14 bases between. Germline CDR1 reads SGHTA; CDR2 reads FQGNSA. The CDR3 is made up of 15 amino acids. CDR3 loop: CASSSSSRDTDTQYF. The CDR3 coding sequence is TGTGCCAGCAGCAGTTCTAGCAGAGACACAGATACGCAGTATTTT.

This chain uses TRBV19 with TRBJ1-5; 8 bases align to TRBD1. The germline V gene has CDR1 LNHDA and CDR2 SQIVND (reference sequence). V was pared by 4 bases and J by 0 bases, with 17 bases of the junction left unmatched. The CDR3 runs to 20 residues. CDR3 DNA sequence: TGTGCCAGTAGTACGAGTTTCGGACAGGGCGGGCCCAGTAGCAATCAGCCCCAGCATTTT. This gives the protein CASSTSFGQGGPSSNQPQHF.

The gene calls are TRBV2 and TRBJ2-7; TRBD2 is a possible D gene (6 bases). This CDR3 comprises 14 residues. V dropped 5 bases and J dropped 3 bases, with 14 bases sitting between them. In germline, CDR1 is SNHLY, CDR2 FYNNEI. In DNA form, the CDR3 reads TGTGCCAGCAGTCCCGGGATAGCGGTCTACGAGCAGTACTTC. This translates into CASSPGIAVYEQYF.

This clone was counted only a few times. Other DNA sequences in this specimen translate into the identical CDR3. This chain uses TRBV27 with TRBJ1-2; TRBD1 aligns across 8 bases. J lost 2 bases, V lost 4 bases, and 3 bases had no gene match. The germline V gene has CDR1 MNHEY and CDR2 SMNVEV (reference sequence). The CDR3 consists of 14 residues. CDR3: CASSSRTGNYGYTF. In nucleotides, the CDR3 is TGTGCCAGCAGTTCTAGGACAGGGAACTATGGCTACACCTTC.